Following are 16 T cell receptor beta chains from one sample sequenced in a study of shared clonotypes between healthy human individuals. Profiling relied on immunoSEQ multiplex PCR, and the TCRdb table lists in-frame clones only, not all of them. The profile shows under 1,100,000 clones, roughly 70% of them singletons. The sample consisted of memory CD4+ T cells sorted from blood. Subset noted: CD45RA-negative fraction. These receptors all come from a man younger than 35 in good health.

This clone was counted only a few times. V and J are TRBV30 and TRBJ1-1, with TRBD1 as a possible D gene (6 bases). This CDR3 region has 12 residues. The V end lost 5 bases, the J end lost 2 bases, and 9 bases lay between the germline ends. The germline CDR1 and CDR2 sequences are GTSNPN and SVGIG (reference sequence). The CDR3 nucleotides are TGTGCCTGGGGACAGTCTAACACTGAAGCTTTCTTT. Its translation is CAWGQSNTEAFF.

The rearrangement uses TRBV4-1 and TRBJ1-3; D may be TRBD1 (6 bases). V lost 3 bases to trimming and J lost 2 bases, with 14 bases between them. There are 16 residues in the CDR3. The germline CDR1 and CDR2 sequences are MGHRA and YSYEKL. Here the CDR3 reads CASSQGGTGTGNTIYF. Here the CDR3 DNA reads TGCGCCAGCAGCCAGGGGGGAACAGGGACTGGAAACACCATATATTTT.

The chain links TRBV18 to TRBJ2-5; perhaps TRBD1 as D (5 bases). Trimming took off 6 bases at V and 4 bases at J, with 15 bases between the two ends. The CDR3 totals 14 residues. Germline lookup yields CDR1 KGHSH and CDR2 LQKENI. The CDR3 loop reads CASSLAGHGETQYF. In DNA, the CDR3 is TGTGCCAGCTCCCTTGCAGGGCATGGAGAGACCCAGTACTTC.

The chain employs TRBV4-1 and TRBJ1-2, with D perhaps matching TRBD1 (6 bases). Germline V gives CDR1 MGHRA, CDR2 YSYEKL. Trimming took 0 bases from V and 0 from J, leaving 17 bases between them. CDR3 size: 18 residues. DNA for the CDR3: TGCGCCAGCAGCCAAGATTTAGGACAGCCCGGAGCTAACTATGGCTACACCTTC. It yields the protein CASSQDLGQPGANYGYTF.

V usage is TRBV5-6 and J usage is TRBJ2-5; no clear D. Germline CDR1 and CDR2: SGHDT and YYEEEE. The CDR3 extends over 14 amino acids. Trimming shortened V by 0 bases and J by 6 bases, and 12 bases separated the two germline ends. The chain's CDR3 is CASSLVSLRQTQYF. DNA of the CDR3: TGTGCCAGCAGCTTGGTGTCCTTGAGACAGACCCAGTACTTC.

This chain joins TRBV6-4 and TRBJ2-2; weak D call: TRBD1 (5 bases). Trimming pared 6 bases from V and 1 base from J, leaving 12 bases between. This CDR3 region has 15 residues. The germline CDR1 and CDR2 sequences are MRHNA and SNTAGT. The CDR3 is CASSRVAQNTGELFF. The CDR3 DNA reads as TGTGCCAGCAGCAGGGTGGCACAGAACACCGGGGAGCTGTTTTTT.

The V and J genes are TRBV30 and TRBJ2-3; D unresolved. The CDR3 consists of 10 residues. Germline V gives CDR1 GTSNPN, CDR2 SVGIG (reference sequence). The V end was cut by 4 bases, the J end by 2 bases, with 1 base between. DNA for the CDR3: TGTGCCTGGAACACAGATACGCAGTATTTT. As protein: CAWNTDTQYF.

This CDR3 is CASSEVTGLGSSYNEQFF. The CDR3 bases are TGTGCCAGCAGTGAAGTAACAGGGCTAGGAAGTTCCTACAATGAGCAGTTCTTC. The J gene is TRBJ2-1, the V gene TRBV6-1, with a possible D match to TRBD1 (6 bases). CDR1 and CDR2 (germline): MNHNS, SASEGT. Trimming stripped 1 base from V and 1 base from J, with 17 bases between. The CDR3 is 18 residues long.

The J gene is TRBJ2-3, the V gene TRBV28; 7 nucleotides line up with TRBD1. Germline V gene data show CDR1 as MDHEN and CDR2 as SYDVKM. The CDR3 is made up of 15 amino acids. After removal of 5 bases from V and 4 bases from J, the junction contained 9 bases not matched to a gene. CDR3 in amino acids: CASSPVAGGPDTQYF. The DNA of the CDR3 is TGTGCCAGCAGTCCCGTGGCAGGGGGACCAGATACGCAGTATTTT.

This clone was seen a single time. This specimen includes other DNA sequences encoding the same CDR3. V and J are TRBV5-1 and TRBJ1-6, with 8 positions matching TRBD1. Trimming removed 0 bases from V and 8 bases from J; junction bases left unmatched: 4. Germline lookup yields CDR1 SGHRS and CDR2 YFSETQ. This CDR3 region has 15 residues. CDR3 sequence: CASSLGQGADSPLHF. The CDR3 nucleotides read TGCGCCAGCAGCTTGGGTCAGGGGGCGGATTCACCCCTCCACTTT.

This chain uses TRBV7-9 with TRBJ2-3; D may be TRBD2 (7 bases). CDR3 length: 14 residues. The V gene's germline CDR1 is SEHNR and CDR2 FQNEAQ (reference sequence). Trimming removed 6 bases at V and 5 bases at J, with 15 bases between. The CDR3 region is CASRGGGLGDTQYF. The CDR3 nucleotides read TGTGCCAGCAGGGGCGGGGGCCTGGGAGATACGCAGTATTTT. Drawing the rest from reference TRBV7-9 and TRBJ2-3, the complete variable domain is DTGVSQNPRHKITKRGQNVTFRCDPISEHNRLYWYRQTLGQGPEFLTYFQNEAQLEKSRLLSDRFSAERPKGSFSTLEIQRTEQGDSAMYLCASRGGGLGDTQYFGPGTRLTVL.

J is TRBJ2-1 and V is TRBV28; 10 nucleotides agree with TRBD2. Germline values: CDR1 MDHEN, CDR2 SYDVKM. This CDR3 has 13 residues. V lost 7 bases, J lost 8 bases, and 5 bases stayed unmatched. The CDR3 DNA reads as TGTGCCAGCAAGCGGGGGGGGTACGATGAGCAGTTCTTC. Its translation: CASKRGGYDEQFF.

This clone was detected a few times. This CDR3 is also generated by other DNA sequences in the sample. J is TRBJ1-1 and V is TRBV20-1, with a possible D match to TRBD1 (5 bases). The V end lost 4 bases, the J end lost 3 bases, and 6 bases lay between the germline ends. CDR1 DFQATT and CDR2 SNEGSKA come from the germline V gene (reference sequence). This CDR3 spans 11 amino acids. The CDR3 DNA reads TGCAGTGCTATGGGGCACACTGAAGCTTTCTTT. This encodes CSAMGHTEAFF.

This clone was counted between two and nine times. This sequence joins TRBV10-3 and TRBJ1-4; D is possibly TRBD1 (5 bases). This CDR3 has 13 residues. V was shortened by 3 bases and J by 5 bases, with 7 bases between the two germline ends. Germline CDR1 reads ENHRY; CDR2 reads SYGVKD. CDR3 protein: CAISEGVNEKLFF. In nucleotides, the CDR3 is TGTGCCATCAGTGAAGGGGTAAATGAAAAACTGTTTTTT.

For the CDR3, the DNA is TGTGCCGGAAGGGACAGGGACTACGAGCAGTACTTC. Amino acid sequence: CAGRDRDYEQYF. This rearrangement joins TRBV21-1 to TRBJ2-7; the listed D gene, TRBD1, was not tested against the DNA. TRBV21-1 is flagged as a pseudogene. CDR3 length equals 12 residues.

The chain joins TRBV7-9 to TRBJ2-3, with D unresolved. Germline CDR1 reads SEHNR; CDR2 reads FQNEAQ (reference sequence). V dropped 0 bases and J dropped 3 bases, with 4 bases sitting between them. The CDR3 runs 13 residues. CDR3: CASSLAETDTQYF. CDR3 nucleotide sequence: TGTGCCAGCAGCTTAGCCGAAACAGATACGCAGTATTTT.